Listed below are T cell receptor beta chains from one sample, sequenced in a study of control samples from healthy donors and cancer patients. This table comes from immunoSEQ multiplex PCR, and its TCRdb copy is limited to in-frame clones, with some not included. The sample holds 95,000 to 100,000 clones; around 89% are singletons and the top ten take over 6.5%. Sequenced material: blood. The receptors shown here come from a man younger than 40 in good health. Each CDR3 is given with its conserved first and last residue. Each record gives: V gene, J gene, CDR3 protein.

>TRBV5-1|TRBJ2-5
CASSQQETQYF
>TRBV27|TRBJ1-1
CASSPSTGQMNTEAFF
>TRBV27|TRBJ2-7
CASRGRSEQYF
>TRBV28|TRBJ2-3
CASRETVTDTQYF
>TRBV27|TRBJ1-1
CASSLEAGPTTEAFF
>TRBV15|TRBJ2-6
CATSWVRGLTLPGANVLTF
>TRBV5-6|TRBJ2-7
CASSLGTEMYEQYF
>TRBV24-1|TRBJ1-1
CATSGGLSNTEAFF
>TRBV11-3|TRBJ2-3
CASRPAGVGTQYF
>TRBV2|TRBJ2-3
CASRADTDTQYF
>TRBV5-4|TRBJ2-1
CASSLGASGRRLNEQFF
>TRBV28|TRBJ1-5
CAGKTGGSNQPQHF
>TRBV5-1|TRBJ2-1
CASSPGSRYNEQFF
>TRBV3-1/TRBV3-2|TRBJ2-1
CASSQQLGGREQFF
>TRBV28|TRBJ1-4
CASTHRRDNNEKLFF
>TRBV5-5|TRBJ2-6
CASNLGATGANVLTF
>TRBV9|TRBJ2-2
CASSSRAGGGTGELFF
>TRBV4-1|TRBJ2-7
CASSPLGASYEQYF
>TRBV19|TRBJ2-1
CASSTSGSRPPYNEQFF
>TRBV18|TRBJ2-7
CASSPAGVYYEQYF
>TRBV5-1|TRBJ1-4
CASSSSPAYNEKLFF
>TRBV18|TRBJ1-6
CASSSGGRGDSPLHF
>TRBV28|TRBJ2-4
CASSENRDNLAKNIQYF
>TRBV7-2|TRBJ1-2
CASSASRDTYGYTF
>TRBV11-2|TRBJ1-1
CASSLERTSNTEAFF
>TRBV29-1|TRBJ1-2
CSVRTNYGYTF
>TRBV6-6|TRBJ1-1
CASSSPGTANTEAFF
>TRBV5-1|TRBJ1-2
CASSLEKGSLGGYTF
>TRBV14|TRBJ2-7
CASSQRTARVSEQYF
>TRBV19|TRBJ2-7
CASSMGGPNPYEQYF